What follows are 9 T cell receptor beta chains derived from one specimen sequenced in a study of regulatory T cells in long-lasting Graves disease. For TCR beta, libraries came from iRepertoire HTBI primers and Arm-PCR of CDR3 regions. TCRdb itself ran the multiplex PCR reads through MiXCR, one entry per CDR3 protein. Of 400,000 to 500,000 distinct CDR3 sequences in the sample, under 15% were seen once. Time point specified: newly diagnosed GD, antithyroid drugs for less than 3 months. Extracted PBMC RNA gave rise to the TCR library. A further study also used this sample, focusing on T cells in Graves' hyperthyroidism and ophthalmopathy.

The material sequenced was peripheral blood mononuclear cells (PBMCs), taken at new diagnosis, from a patient treated with antithyroid drugs. Source of these receptors: a woman in her 30s with Graves disease.

Many counts were recorded for this clonotype. The V gene is TRBV30, the J gene TRBJ1-5; TRBD1 matches at 7 bases. The CDR3 is 13 amino acids. V dropped 0 bases and J dropped 6; count of bases not matched to a gene: 2. Per germline, CDR1 GTSNPN and CDR2 SVGIG (reference sequence). The CDR3: CAWSVAGGQPQHF. The CDR3 coding sequence is TGTGCCTGGAGTGTGGCAGGGGGTCAGCCCCAGCATTTT.

This clonotype was counted at least ten times. The chain is built from TRBV5-4 and TRBJ2-3; 7 nucleotides match TRBD2. The CDR3 has 16 amino acids. The germline V gene has CDR1 SGHNT and CDR2 YYREEE (reference sequence). With 6 bases clipped from V and 3 bases from J, the junction kept 13 bases outside the gene matches. As DNA, the CDR3 is TGTGCCAGCACCTCCCCTGGGAGGGCGGTGACAGATACGCAGTATTTT. Translated, it gives CASTSPGRAVTDTQYF.

The rearrangement links TRBV5-6 to TRBJ2-2, with D unclear. The CDR3 totals 12 residues. Germline-derived CDR1 and CDR2 are SGHDT and YYEEEE. V gave up 4 bases and J gave up 4 bases, with 5 bases separating them. In DNA, the CDR3 is TGTGCCAGCAGCGTCCCCACCGGGGAGCTGTTTTTT. Its translation: CASSVPTGELFF.

There are many counts of this clonotype. In DNA, the CDR3 is TGCAGTGCTGGGGCCGGGATCGTTGGCTACACCTTC. Residues: CSAGAGIVGYTF. The chain carries TRBV20-1 and TRBJ1-2, with D perhaps TRBD1 (5 bases). From germline, CDR1 is DFQATT and CDR2 SNEGSKA (reference sequence). Trimming shortened V by 5 bases and J by 7 bases, and 14 bases separated the two germline ends. This CDR3 has 12 residues.

This clonotype has a count of ten or more. V is TRBV12-3 or TRBV12-4 and J is TRBJ1-5; TRBD1 aligns across 7 bases. This CDR3 is built from 14 residues. V lost 5 bases, J lost 4 bases, and 5 bases stayed unmatched. CDR3 in DNA: TGTGCCAGCAGTCTCCGGGACAGAAATCAGCCCCAGCATTTT. Its translation is CASSLRDRNQPQHF.

Many counts were recorded for this clonotype. The chain carries TRBV12-3 or TRBV12-4 and TRBJ1-4, with 7 bases fitting TRBD1. V lost 3 bases to trimming and J lost 3 bases; unmatched junction nucleotides: 4. The CDR3 has 15 amino acids. CDR3 amino acids: CASSFADRANEKLFF. Written as DNA, the CDR3 is TGTGCCAGCAGTTTCGCCGACAGGGCTAATGAAAAACTGTTTTTT.

At least ten counts were recorded for this clonotype. The genes are TRBV28 and TRBJ2-5; D is undetermined. V lost 6 bases and J 2 bases, leaving 7 bases between the germline ends. The CDR3 consists of 12 residues. In germline, CDR1 is MDHEN, CDR2 SYDVKM. CDR3 DNA sequence: TGTGCCAGCAGCGGACCACAAGAGACCCAGTACTTC. Translated: CASSGPQETQYF.

For this clonotype: Possible read error: a much larger clone is one base away. CDR3 sequence (DNA): TGTGCCAGCAGTTTGGGGGGGGTACTATCCACTGGTACGCAGTATTTT. This translates into CASSLGGVLSTGTQYF. V gene TRBV27 combines with J gene TRBJ2-3; TRBD2 matches at 7 bases. This CDR3 has 16 residues. Germline trimming cut 3 bases from V and 8 bases from J; bases unmatched to any gene: 14. Per germline, CDR1 MNHEY and CDR2 SMNVEV (reference sequence).

This clonotype was found many times. The gene calls are TRBV20-1 and TRBJ2-7; D might be TRBD2 (8 bases). Germline loops: CDR1 DFQATT, CDR2 SNEGSKA (reference sequence). V was shortened by 4 bases and J by 6 bases, with 19 bases between the two germline ends. This CDR3 contains 14 residues. CDR3 sequence: CSATAGRGRAEQYF. CDR3 DNA: TGCAGTGCTACCGCCGGGAGGGGGCGGGCCGAGCAGTACTTC.